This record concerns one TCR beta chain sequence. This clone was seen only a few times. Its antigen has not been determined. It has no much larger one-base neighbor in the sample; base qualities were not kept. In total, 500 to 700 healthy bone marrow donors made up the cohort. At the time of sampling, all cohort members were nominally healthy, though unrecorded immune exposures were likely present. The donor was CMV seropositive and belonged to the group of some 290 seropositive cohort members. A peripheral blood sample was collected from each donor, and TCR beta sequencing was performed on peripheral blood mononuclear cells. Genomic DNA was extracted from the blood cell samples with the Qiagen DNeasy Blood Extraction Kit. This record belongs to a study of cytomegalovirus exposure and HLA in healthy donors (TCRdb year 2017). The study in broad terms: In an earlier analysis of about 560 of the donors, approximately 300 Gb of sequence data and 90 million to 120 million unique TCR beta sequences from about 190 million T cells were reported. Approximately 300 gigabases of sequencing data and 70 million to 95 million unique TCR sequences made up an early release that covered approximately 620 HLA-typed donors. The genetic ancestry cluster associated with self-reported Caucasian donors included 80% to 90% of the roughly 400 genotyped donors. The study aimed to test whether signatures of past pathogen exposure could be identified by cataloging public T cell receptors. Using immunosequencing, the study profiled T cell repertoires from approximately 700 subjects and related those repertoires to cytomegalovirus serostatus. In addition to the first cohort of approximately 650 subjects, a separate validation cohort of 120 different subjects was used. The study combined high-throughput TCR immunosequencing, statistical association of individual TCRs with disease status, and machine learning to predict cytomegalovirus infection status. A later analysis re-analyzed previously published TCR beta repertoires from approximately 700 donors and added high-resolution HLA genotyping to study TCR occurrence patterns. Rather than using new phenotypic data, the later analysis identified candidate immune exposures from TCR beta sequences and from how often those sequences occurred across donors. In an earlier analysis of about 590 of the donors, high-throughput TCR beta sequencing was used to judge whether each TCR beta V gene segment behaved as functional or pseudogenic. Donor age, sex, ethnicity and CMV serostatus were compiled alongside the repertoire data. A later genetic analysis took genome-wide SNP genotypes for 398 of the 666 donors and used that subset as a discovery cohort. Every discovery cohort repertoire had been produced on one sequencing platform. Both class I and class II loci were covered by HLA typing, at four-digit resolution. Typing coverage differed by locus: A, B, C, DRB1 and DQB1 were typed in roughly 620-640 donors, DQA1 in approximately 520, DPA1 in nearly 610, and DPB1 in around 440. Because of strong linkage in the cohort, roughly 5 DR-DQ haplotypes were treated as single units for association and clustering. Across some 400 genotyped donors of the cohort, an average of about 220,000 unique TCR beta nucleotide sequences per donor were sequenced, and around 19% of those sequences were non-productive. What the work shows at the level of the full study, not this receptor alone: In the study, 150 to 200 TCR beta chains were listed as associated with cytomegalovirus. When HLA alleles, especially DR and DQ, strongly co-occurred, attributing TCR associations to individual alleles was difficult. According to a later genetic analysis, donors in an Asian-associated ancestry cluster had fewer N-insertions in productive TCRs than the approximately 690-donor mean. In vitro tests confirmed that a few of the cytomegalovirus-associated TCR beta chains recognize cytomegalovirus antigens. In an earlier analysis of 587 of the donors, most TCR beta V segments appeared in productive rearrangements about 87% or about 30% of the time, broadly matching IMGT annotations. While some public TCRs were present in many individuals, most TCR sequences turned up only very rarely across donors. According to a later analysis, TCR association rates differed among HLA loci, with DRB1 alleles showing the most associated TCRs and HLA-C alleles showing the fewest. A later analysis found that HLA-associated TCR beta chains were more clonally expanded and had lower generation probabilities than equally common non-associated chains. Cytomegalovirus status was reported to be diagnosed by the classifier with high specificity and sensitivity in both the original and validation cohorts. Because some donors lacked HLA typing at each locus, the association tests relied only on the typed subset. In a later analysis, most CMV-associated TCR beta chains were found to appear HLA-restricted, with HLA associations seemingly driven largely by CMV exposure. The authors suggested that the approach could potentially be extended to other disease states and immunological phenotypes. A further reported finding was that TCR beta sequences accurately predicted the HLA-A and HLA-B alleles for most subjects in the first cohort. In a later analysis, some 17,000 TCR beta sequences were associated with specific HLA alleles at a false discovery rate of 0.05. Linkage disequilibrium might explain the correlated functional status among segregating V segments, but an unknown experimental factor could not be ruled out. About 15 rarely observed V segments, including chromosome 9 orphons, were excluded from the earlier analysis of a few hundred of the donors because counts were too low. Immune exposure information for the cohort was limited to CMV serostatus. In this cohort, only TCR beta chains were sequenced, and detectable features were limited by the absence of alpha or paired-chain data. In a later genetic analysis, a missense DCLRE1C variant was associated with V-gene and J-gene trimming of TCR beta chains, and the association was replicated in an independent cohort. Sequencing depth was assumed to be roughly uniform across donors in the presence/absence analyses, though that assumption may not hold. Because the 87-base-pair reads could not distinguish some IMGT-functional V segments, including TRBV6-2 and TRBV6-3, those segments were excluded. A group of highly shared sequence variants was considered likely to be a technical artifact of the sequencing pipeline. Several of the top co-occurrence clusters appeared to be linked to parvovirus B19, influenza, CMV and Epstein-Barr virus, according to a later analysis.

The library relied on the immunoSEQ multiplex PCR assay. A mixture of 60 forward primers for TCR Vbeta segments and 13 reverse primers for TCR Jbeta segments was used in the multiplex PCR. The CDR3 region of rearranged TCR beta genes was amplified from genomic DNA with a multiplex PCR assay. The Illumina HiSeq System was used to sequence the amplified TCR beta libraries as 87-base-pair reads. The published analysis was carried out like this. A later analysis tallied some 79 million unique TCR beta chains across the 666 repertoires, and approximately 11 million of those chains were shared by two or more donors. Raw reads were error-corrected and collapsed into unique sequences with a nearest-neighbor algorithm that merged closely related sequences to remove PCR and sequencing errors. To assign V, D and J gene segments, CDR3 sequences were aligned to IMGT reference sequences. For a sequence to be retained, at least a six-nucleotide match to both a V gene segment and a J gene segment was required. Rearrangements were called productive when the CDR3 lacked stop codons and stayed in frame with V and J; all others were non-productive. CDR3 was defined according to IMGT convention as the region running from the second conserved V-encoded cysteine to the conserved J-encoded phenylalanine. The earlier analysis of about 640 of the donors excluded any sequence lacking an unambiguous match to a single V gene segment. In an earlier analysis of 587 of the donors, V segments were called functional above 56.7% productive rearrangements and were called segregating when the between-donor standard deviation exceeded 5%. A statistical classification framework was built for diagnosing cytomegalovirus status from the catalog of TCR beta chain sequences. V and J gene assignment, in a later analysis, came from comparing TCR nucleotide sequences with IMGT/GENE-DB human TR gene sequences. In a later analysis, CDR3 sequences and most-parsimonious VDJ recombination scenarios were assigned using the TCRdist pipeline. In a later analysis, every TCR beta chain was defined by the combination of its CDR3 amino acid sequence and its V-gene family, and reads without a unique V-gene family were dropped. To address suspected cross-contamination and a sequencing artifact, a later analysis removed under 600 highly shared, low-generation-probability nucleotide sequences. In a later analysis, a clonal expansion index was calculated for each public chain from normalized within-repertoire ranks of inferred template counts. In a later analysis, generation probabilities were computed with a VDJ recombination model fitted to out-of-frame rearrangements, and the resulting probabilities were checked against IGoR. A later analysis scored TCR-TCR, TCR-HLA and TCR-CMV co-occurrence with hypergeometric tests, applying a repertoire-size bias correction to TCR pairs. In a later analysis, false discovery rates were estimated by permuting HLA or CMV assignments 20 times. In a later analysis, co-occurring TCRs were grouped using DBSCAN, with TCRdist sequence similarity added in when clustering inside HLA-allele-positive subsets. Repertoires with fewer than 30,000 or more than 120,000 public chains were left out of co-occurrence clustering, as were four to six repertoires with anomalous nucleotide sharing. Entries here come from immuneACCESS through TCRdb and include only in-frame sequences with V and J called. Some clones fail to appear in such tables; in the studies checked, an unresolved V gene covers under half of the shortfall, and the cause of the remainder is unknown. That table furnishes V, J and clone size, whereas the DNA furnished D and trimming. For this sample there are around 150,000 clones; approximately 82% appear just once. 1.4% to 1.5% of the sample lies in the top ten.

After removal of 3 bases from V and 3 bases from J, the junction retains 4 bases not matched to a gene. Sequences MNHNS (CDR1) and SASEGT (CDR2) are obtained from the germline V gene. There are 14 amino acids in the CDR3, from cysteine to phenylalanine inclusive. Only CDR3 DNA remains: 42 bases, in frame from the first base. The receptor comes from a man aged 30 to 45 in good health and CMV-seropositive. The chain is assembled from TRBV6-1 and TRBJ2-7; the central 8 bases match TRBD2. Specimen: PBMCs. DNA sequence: TGTGCCAGCAGTGACGGGGGGGTGAACTACGAGCAGTACTTC. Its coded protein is CASSDGGVNYEQYF.